This is a list of T cell receptor beta chains from one sample in a study of cytomegalovirus exposure and HLA in healthy donors. Some clones are missing from TCRdb's copy, which holds only in-frame ones; the method was immunoSEQ multiplex PCR. Here the sample spans some 120,000 clones, around 68% being singletons. Sequenced sample: PBMCs. The receptor source for this set is a man aged 40-49 years in good health and CMV-seropositive. Both conserved end residues are part of each CDR3. Each record gives: D gene, J gene, V gene, clone size, CDR3 protein, CDR3 DNA. The D gene is left open where the match is weak. Clone size is shown for a subset of rows, as once, few, many or a class of expanded clone.

d_call: TRBD2
j_call: TRBJ2-1
v_call: TRBV30
clone_size: -
cdr3_aa: CAWSGRGGGYNEQFF
cdr3_nt: TGTGCCTGGAGTGGTCGCGGGGGGGGGTACAATGAGCAGTTCTTC

d_call: -
j_call: TRBJ1-4
v_call: TRBV5-1
clone_size: -
cdr3_aa: CASSLETGMNEKLFF
cdr3_nt: TGCGCCAGCAGCTTAGAGACAGGAATGAATGAAAAACTGTTTTTT

d_call: TRBD1
j_call: TRBJ1-1
v_call: TRBV27
clone_size: -
cdr3_aa: CASSKQGARTEAFF
cdr3_nt: TGTGCCAGCAGTAAACAGGGGGCGCGCACTGAAGCTTTCTTT

d_call: -
j_call: TRBJ2-1
v_call: TRBV7-2
clone_size: -
cdr3_aa: CASSFVWAFDNEQFF
cdr3_nt: TGTGCCAGCAGCTTTGTCTGGGCCTTCGACAATGAGCAGTTCTTC

d_call: TRBD2
j_call: TRBJ2-5
v_call: TRBV9
clone_size: -
cdr3_aa: CASSSGVASGPGWTQYF
cdr3_nt: TGTGCCAGCAGCTCGGGGGTGGCTAGCGGCCCGGGTTGGACCCAGTACTTC

d_call: TRBD1
j_call: TRBJ1-2
v_call: TRBV19
clone_size: -
cdr3_aa: CASSPPRWTGKIVGYTF
cdr3_nt: TGTGCCAGTAGTCCCCCAAGATGGACAGGGAAGATAGTTGGCTACACCTTC

d_call: -
j_call: TRBJ1-1
v_call: TRBV5-6
clone_size: -
cdr3_aa: CASSGVQGGAFF
cdr3_nt: TGTGCCAGCAGCGGGGTCCAGGGTGGGGCTTTCTTT

d_call: -
j_call: TRBJ1-6
v_call: TRBV27
clone_size: few
cdr3_aa: CASSPARDNSPLHF
cdr3_nt: TGTGCCAGCAGTCCAGCACGGGATAATTCACCCCTCCACTTT

d_call: TRBD1
j_call: TRBJ2-6
v_call: TRBV11-2
clone_size: -
cdr3_aa: CASSETGQVLSGANVLTF
cdr3_nt: TGTGCCAGCAGCGAAACGGGACAGGTCCTCTCTGGGGCCAACGTCCTGACTTTC

d_call: TRBD2
j_call: TRBJ2-7
v_call: TRBV18
clone_size: -
cdr3_aa: CASSPLASGSHEQYF
cdr3_nt: TGTGCCAGCTCACCACTTGCTAGCGGGAGCCACGAGCAGTACTTC

d_call: TRBD1
j_call: TRBJ2-1
v_call: TRBV15
clone_size: -
cdr3_aa: CATRIDRGSNEQFF
cdr3_nt: TGTGCCACCCGGATAGACAGGGGGTCCAATGAGCAGTTCTTC

d_call: TRBD1
j_call: TRBJ1-2
v_call: TRBV25-1
clone_size: -
cdr3_aa: CASTPPGGGYGYTF
cdr3_nt: TGTGCCAGCACCCCCCCAGGGGGCGGCTATGGCTACACCTTC

d_call: TRBD1
j_call: TRBJ1-5
v_call: TRBV19
clone_size: -
cdr3_aa: CASSIRVTGTGEGQPQHF
cdr3_nt: TGTGCCAGTAGTATAAGGGTTACAGGGACAGGGGAGGGTCAGCCCCAGCATTTT

d_call: TRBD2
j_call: TRBJ2-3
v_call: TRBV5-1
clone_size: -
cdr3_aa: CASSAGLAGGRDTQYF
cdr3_nt: TGCGCCAGCAGCGCGGGACTAGCGGGGGGGCGTGATACGCAGTATTTT

d_call: TRBD1
j_call: TRBJ2-1
v_call: TRBV19
clone_size: -
cdr3_aa: CASSSWDRAFNEQFF
cdr3_nt: TGTGCCAGTAGCTCCTGGGACAGGGCGTTCAATGAGCAGTTCTTC

d_call: -
j_call: TRBJ2-7
v_call: TRBV11-1
clone_size: -
cdr3_aa: CASSLRFSHEQYF
cdr3_nt: TGTGCCAGCAGCTTGAGGTTTTCCCACGAGCAGTACTTC

d_call: TRBD1
j_call: TRBJ2-3
v_call: TRBV6-5
clone_size: -
cdr3_aa: CASRAGQASDTQYF
cdr3_nt: TGTGCCAGCAGGGCGGGACAGGCGTCAGATACGCAGTATTTT

d_call: -
j_call: TRBJ2-2
v_call: TRBV5-4
clone_size: -
cdr3_aa: CASTPGGGMNTGELFF
cdr3_nt: TGTGCCAGCACCCCAGGAGGTGGAATGAACACCGGGGAGCTGTTTTTT

d_call: TRBD1
j_call: TRBJ1-2
v_call: TRBV28
clone_size: -
cdr3_aa: CASSHRGPGGYTF
cdr3_nt: TGTGCCAGCAGCCACAGGGGTCCCGGGGGCTACACCTTC

d_call: TRBD1
j_call: TRBJ1-4
v_call: TRBV28
clone_size: -
cdr3_aa: CASSPQTGGAKVFF
cdr3_nt: TGTGCCAGCAGTCCCCAGACAGGGGGCGCGAAGGTGTTTTTT

d_call: -
j_call: TRBJ2-5
v_call: TRBV19
clone_size: -
cdr3_aa: CASRSGERETQYF
cdr3_nt: TGTGCCAGTAGGTCCGGTGAGCGAGAGACCCAGTACTTC

d_call: TRBD1
j_call: TRBJ2-7
v_call: TRBV5-1
clone_size: few
cdr3_aa: CASSLAGQGVGEQYF
cdr3_nt: TGCGCCAGCAGCTTGGCTGGACAGGGTGTGGGCGAGCAGTACTTC

d_call: -
j_call: TRBJ1-4
v_call: TRBV19
clone_size: -
cdr3_aa: CASTIPGFRNEKLFF
cdr3_nt: TGTGCCAGTACTATCCCGGGATTTAGGAATGAAAAACTGTTTTTT

d_call: TRBD1
j_call: TRBJ1-3
v_call: TRBV5-1
clone_size: -
cdr3_aa: CASSSTGQGTSGNTIYF
cdr3_nt: TGCGCCAGCAGCTCCACGGGACAGGGGACCTCTGGAAACACCATATATTTT

d_call: -
j_call: TRBJ2-7
v_call: TRBV19
clone_size: -
cdr3_aa: CASSGAGPSREQYF
cdr3_nt: TGTGCCAGTAGTGGGGCGGGGCCCAGTCGCGAGCAGTACTTC

d_call: TRBD1
j_call: TRBJ2-2
v_call: TRBV14
clone_size: -
cdr3_aa: CASSHLQGTTGELFF
cdr3_nt: TGTGCCAGCAGCCACTTACAGGGGACCACCGGGGAGCTGTTTTTT

d_call: -
j_call: TRBJ1-2
v_call: TRBV7-2
clone_size: -
cdr3_aa: CASSLDGRDYYGYTF
cdr3_nt: TGTGCCAGCAGCTTAGATGGCAGGGATTACTATGGCTACACCTTC

d_call: -
j_call: TRBJ2-3
v_call: TRBV5-6
clone_size: -
cdr3_aa: CASSLFETSGTDTQYF
cdr3_nt: TGTGCCAGCAGCTTATTTGAGACTAGTGGCACAGATACGCAGTATTTT

d_call: -
j_call: TRBJ1-1
v_call: TRBV2
clone_size: -
cdr3_aa: CASSASRNTEAFF
cdr3_nt: TGTGCCAGCAGTGCGTCCAGGAACACTGAAGCTTTCTTT

d_call: TRBD1
j_call: TRBJ1-5
v_call: TRBV7-2
clone_size: once
cdr3_aa: CASSPKGQGHQPQHF
cdr3_nt: TGTGCCAGCAGCCCCAAGGGACAGGGTCATCAGCCCCAGCATTTT

d_call: TRBD2
j_call: TRBJ2-5
v_call: TRBV27
clone_size: -
cdr3_aa: CASRGLAGVETQYF
cdr3_nt: TGTGCCAGCAGGGGCCTAGCGGGAGTAGAGACCCAGTACTTC

d_call: TRBD2
j_call: TRBJ2-1
v_call: TRBV7-3
clone_size: -
cdr3_aa: CASSPSGLAGSNEQFF
cdr3_nt: TGTGCCAGCAGCCCTTCGGGACTAGCGGGGAGCAATGAGCAGTTCTTC

d_call: -
j_call: TRBJ1-3
v_call: TRBV7-8
clone_size: -
cdr3_aa: CASSLRTSGNTIYF
cdr3_nt: TGTGCCAGCAGCTTAAGGACATCCGGAAACACCATATATTTT

d_call: -
j_call: TRBJ1-2
v_call: TRBV28
clone_size: -
cdr3_aa: CASRDWDYGYTF
cdr3_nt: TGTGCCAGCCGTGACTGGGACTATGGCTACACCTTC

d_call: TRBD2
j_call: TRBJ2-1
v_call: TRBV5-4
clone_size: once
cdr3_aa: CASSQGSGIYNEQFF
cdr3_nt: TGTGCCAGCAGCCAAGGGAGCGGGATCTACAATGAGCAGTTCTTC

d_call: TRBD1
j_call: TRBJ1-1
v_call: TRBV5-4
clone_size: -
cdr3_aa: CASSLGTGIGAFF
cdr3_nt: TGTGCCAGCAGCCTCGGGACAGGGATAGGGGCTTTCTTT

d_call: -
j_call: TRBJ2-7
v_call: TRBV28
clone_size: -
cdr3_aa: CASSSLGDTSYEQYF
cdr3_nt: TGTGCCAGCAGTTCCCTCGGGGACACCTCCTACGAGCAGTACTTC

d_call: TRBD2
j_call: TRBJ2-7
v_call: TRBV4-3
clone_size: -
cdr3_aa: CASSQGTGLAGGMGYEQYF
cdr3_nt: TGCGCCAGCAGCCAAGGGACGGGACTAGCGGGAGGAATGGGCTACGAGCAGTACTTC

d_call: TRBD2
j_call: TRBJ2-1
v_call: TRBV25-1
clone_size: -
cdr3_aa: CASSGSGGAYYNEQFF
cdr3_nt: TGTGCCAGCAGTGGAAGCGGGGGGGCCTACTACAATGAGCAGTTCTTC

d_call: TRBD1
j_call: TRBJ2-7
v_call: TRBV20-1
clone_size: -
cdr3_aa: CSAQGASEQYF
cdr3_nt: TGCAGTGCACAGGGGGCTAGCGAGCAGTACTTC

d_call: -
j_call: TRBJ1-1
v_call: TRBV28
clone_size: -
cdr3_aa: CASRWGALEDTEAFF
cdr3_nt: TGTGCCAGCAGGTGGGGAGCGCTGGAGGACACTGAAGCTTTCTTT

d_call: TRBD1
j_call: TRBJ2-7
v_call: TRBV6-5
clone_size: -
cdr3_aa: CASARTGDEQYF
cdr3_nt: TGTGCCAGTGCCAGGACAGGGGACGAGCAGTACTTC

d_call: -
j_call: TRBJ2-3
v_call: TRBV4-2
clone_size: -
cdr3_aa: CASSLETGRTDTQYF
cdr3_nt: TGTGCCAGCAGCCTGGAGACAGGGAGGACAGATACGCAGTATTTT

d_call: -
j_call: TRBJ2-3
v_call: TRBV6-5
clone_size: -
cdr3_aa: CASSYSWGRLQYF
cdr3_nt: TGTGCCAGCAGTTACTCCTGGGGCAGGCTGCAGTATTTT

d_call: TRBD1
j_call: TRBJ2-5
v_call: TRBV15
clone_size: -
cdr3_aa: CATSVPGQGRIAQYF
cdr3_nt: TGTGCCACCAGCGTACCGGGACAGGGCCGGATTGCCCAGTACTTC

d_call: TRBD1
j_call: TRBJ1-2
v_call: TRBV2
clone_size: -
cdr3_aa: CASSEPTGNYGYTF
cdr3_nt: TGTGCCAGCAGTGAACCGACAGGGAACTATGGCTACACCTTC

d_call: TRBD2
j_call: TRBJ2-2
v_call: TRBV7-2
clone_size: -
cdr3_aa: CASSRLAGVVGELFF
cdr3_nt: TGTGCCAGCAGCAGACTAGCGGGAGTTGTCGGGGAGCTGTTTTTT

d_call: -
j_call: TRBJ2-5
v_call: TRBV12-5
clone_size: once
cdr3_aa: CASGFTGGETQYF
cdr3_nt: TGTGCTAGTGGTTTCACAGGTGGAGAGACCCAGTACTTC

d_call: -
j_call: TRBJ1-2
v_call: TRBV12-5
clone_size: few
cdr3_aa: CASAPGAGGYTF
cdr3_nt: TGTGCTAGTGCTCCTGGCGCGGGAGGCTACACCTTC

d_call: TRBD2
j_call: TRBJ2-1
v_call: TRBV7-9
clone_size: -
cdr3_aa: CASSLGLGYNEQFF
cdr3_nt: TGTGCCAGCAGCCTTGGACTAGGCTACAATGAGCAGTTCTTC

d_call: TRBD1
j_call: TRBJ2-5
v_call: TRBV7-3
clone_size: -
cdr3_aa: CASSSGQVGTQYF
cdr3_nt: TGTGCCAGCAGCTCGGGACAGGTGGGGACCCAGTACTTC